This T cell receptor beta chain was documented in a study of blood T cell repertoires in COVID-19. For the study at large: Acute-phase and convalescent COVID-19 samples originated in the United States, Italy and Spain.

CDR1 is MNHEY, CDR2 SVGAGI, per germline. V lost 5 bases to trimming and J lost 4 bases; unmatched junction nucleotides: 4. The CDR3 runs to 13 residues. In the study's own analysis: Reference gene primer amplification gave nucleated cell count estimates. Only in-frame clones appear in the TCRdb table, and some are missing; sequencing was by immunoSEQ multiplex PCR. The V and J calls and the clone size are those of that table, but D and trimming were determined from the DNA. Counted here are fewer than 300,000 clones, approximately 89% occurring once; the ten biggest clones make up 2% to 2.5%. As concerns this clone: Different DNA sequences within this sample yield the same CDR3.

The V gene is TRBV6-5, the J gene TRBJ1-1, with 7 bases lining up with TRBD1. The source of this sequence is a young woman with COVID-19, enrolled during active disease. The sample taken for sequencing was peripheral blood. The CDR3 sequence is CASSPGGSTEAFF. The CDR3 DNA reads TGTGCCAGCAGTCCAGGGGGGAGCACTGAAGCTTTCTTT.